The T cell receptor beta chain described here comes from a study of chemoradiotherapy in HPV16-positive cancers. Libraries were prepared by immunoSEQ multiplex PCR; TCRdb keeps only in-frame clonotypes and omits some of them. The sample lists about 22,000 clones, roughly 89% occurring once. This clone was observed once. Its matching antigen is unknown. Germline V CDR1 and CDR2: LNHNV, YYDKDF (reference sequence). The CDR3 sequence is 13 residues long. Trimming stripped 0 bases from V and 4 bases from J, with 6 bases between. Samples were taken several times over chemoradiotherapy. General study points: Candidate HPV-specific clones and E7-related TCR motifs grew in tumor during treatment. Functional assays defining HPV-specific T cells used only a couple of HPV16-positive patients. HPV-responsive T-cell expansion during chemoradiotherapy was linked to improved recurrence-free survival in HPV16-positive patients.

The rearrangement uses TRBV15 and TRBJ1-1, with unresolved D. This sample comprised blood, obtained from a patient who underwent chemoradiotherapy. The receptor was isolated from a human donor with HPV-associated anogenital cancer. The CDR3 sequence: CATSRDRVTEAFF. The DNA for the CDR3 is TGTGCCACCAGCAGAGATCGAGTCACTGAAGCTTTCTTT.